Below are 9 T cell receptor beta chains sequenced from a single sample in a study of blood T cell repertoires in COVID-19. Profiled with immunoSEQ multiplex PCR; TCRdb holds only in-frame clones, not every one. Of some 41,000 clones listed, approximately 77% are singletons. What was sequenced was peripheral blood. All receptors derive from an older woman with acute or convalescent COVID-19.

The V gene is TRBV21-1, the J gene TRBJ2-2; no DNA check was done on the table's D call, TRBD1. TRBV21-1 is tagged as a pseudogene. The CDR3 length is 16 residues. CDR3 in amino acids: CASSIRQGTNTGELFF. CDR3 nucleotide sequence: TGTGCCAGCAGCATCAGACAGGGAACCAACACCGGGGAGCTGTTTTTT.

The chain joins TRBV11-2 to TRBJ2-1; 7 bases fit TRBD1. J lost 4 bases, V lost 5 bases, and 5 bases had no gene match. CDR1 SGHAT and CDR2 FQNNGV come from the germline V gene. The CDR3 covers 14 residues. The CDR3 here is CASSQTGLYNEQFF. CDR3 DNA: TGTGCCAGCAGCCAGACAGGGTTGTACAATGAGCAGTTCTTC.

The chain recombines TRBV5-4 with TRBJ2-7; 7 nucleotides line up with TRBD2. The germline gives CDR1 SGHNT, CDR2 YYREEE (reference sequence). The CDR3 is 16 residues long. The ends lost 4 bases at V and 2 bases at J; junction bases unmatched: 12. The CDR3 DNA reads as TGTGCCAGCAGCATGCGAGGGCGGGAGTCTCCCTACGAGCAGTACTTC. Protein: CASSMRGRESPYEQYF.

CDR3 DNA: TGTGCCAGCAGTGAGACGACTGTCACCTACGAGCAGTACTTC. Its translation is CASSETTVTYEQYF. The rearrangement uses TRBV2 and TRBJ2-7; no clear D gene. The CDR3 runs to 14 residues. Looked up from germline, CDR1 is SNHLY and CDR2 is FYNNEI. The V end was cut by 3 bases, the J end by 2 bases, with 11 bases between.

For the CDR3, the DNA is TGTGCCAGCAGCTTAGGTACCAGGGTGGCCAAAAACATTCAGTACTTC. It specifies CASSLGTRVAKNIQYF. This rearrangement joins TRBV7-2 to TRBJ2-4, with D possibly being TRBD1 (5 bases). CDR3 size: 16 residues. Between the trimmed V and J ends, which lost 1 base and 1 base, there was a span of 11 bases. Germline lookup yields CDR1 SGHTA and CDR2 FQGNSA. The entire variable domain, with the rest obtained from reference TRBV7-2 and TRBJ2-4, is as follows: GAGVSQSPSNKVTEKGKDVELRCDPISGHTALYWYRQSLGQGLEFLIYFQGNSAPDKSGLPSDRFSAERTGGSVSTLTIQRTQQEDSAVYLCASSLGTRVAKNIQYFGAGTRLSVL.

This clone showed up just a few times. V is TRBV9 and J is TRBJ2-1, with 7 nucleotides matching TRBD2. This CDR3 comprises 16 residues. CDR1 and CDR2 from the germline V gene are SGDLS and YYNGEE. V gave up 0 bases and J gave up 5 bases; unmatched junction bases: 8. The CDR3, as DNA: TGTGCCAGCAGCGTAGTAGGAACTAGCGCGAACAATGAGCAGTTCTTC. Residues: CASSVVGTSANNEQFF.

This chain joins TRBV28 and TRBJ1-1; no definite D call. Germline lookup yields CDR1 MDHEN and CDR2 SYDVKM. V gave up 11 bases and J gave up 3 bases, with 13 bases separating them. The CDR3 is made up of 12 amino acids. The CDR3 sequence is CASGSVDTEAFF. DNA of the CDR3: TGTGCCTCCGGGTCAGTGGACACTGAAGCTTTCTTT.

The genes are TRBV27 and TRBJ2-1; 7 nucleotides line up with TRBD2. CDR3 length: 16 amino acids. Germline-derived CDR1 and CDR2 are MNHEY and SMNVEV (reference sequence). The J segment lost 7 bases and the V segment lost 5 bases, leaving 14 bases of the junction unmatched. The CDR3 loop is CASSPRRAGAGNEQFF. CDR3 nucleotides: TGTGCCAGCAGTCCCCGACGGGCGGGAGCAGGTAATGAGCAGTTCTTC.

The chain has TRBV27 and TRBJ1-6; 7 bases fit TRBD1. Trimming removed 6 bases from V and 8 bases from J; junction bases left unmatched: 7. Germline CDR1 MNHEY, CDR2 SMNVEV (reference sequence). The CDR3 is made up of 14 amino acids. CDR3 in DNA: TGTGCCAGCAGGCGGGGTCAGGGGGATTCACCCCTCCACTTT. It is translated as CASRRGQGDSPLHF.